The T cell receptor beta chain under discussion was sequenced for a study of cytomegalovirus exposure and HLA in healthy donors. Whole-study findings and limits: A later analysis, which compared TCR beta chains of equal frequency, found the HLA-associated ones more clonally expanded. Immune exposure was documented only through CMV serostatus.

This clone occurred a few times. Antigen: not known. The PCR employed 60 Vbeta primers together with 13 Jbeta primers. Authors' methods: Tens of millions of unique TCR beta chains, 9 million to 12 million shared, were counted in a later analysis. Sequencing used immunoSEQ multiplex PCR; TCRdb keeps in-frame clones, though not all of them. The DNA was the basis for D and trimming; V, J and clone size are from that table. This sample has fewer than 200,000 clones; roughly 77% occur once, and the top ten carry approximately 3.6%. Each donor's status was that of a healthy bone marrow donor. The CDR3 runs 19 residues. Trimming shortened V by 2 bases and J by 0 bases, and 23 bases separated the two germline ends. Germline loops: CDR1 GTSNPN, CDR2 SVGIG (reference sequence).

Sequenced: PBMCs. This clonotype was sampled from a man aged 35 to 55 in good health and CMV-seropositive. The genes are TRBV30 and TRBJ1-5; tentatively, D is TRBD1 (6 bases). CDR3 protein: CAWSSPQRGAPYSNQPQHF. The CDR3, as DNA: TGTGCCTGGAGTTCACCCCAGCGGGGGGCCCCCTATAGCAATCAGCCCCAGCATTTT.